One sample yielded the 18 T cell receptor beta chains listed below, sequenced in a study of OX40 agonist ivuxolimab in advanced cancers. The data were produced by immunoSEQ multiplex PCR, yet TCRdb's version contains in-frame clones alone and is incomplete. Of roughly 150,000 clones in the sample, 90% to 95% were seen once. Material: CD4+ or CD8+ T cells sorted from blood, obtained in a trial of the OX40 agonist ivuxolimab. Receptors originate from an adult with an advanced solid tumor such as melanoma, head and neck, liver or kidney cancer.

This clone was found once. V is TRBV7-2 and J is TRBJ2-5; D might be TRBD1 or TRBD2, each matching 6 bases. CDR1 and CDR2 from the germline V gene are SGHTA and FQGNSA. V was trimmed by 5 bases and J by 4 bases, leaving 14 bases between them. The CDR3 is 14 amino acids. This chain's CDR3 is CASSLEGGGETQYF. CDR3 DNA sequence: TGTGCCAGCAGCCTCGAAGGGGGAGGAGAGACCCAGTACTTC.

The rearrangement uses TRBV6-1 and TRBJ1-3; a possible D gene is TRBD1 (6 bases). The CDR3 is made up of 15 amino acids. The germline gives CDR1 MNHNS, CDR2 SASEGT. The V and J ends lost 4 bases and 0 bases respectively, with 10 bases between them. CDR3 in amino acids: CASSGLDSSGNTIYF. The CDR3 DNA reads TGTGCCAGCAGTGGCCTGGACAGCTCTGGAAACACCATATATTTT.

Points on this clone: A read error may produce the germline difference seen at one junction end. The chain employs TRBV7-7 and TRBJ2-7; D call uncertain. This CDR3 has 13 amino acids. In germline, CDR1 is SSHAT, CDR2 FNYEAQ (reference sequence). The CDR3 nucleotides read TGTGCTAGCAGCTTATCCCGGGTAGGGGAGCAGTACTTC. It yields the protein CASSLSRVGEQYF.

The J gene is TRBJ2-1, the V gene TRBV11-2; 7 bases agree with TRBD1. Trimming at V came to 5 bases and at J to 0 bases, leaving 10 bases not matched to a gene. The germline CDR1 and CDR2 sequences are SGHAT and FQNNGV. The CDR3 extends over 17 amino acids. CDR3 residues: CASSAGPQGSSYNEQFF. The CDR3 DNA reads as TGTGCCAGCAGCGCCGGACCACAGGGGAGCTCCTACAATGAGCAGTTCTTC.

This sequence joins TRBV5-1 and TRBJ1-1; no definite D call. The CDR3 loop spans 15 amino acids. CDR1 SGHRS and CDR2 YFSETQ come from the germline V gene. Trimming removed 0 bases from V and 2 bases from J, with 11 bases in between. The CDR3 nucleotides are TGCGCCAGCAGCTTGGTGGAGGGTCTTAACACTGAAGCTTTCTTT. As protein: CASSLVEGLNTEAFF.

The gene calls are TRBV7-9 and TRBJ2-3; 7 nucleotides match TRBD2. CDR3 size: 16 residues. In germline, CDR1 is SEHNR, CDR2 FQNEAQ (reference sequence). V was clipped by 5 bases and J by 3 bases; unmatched bases: 11. The DNA for the CDR3 is TGTGCCAGCAGCCTAGTTCGGGGAGGGTGGACAGATACGCAGTATTTT. This sequence encodes CASSLVRGGWTDTQYF. The entire variable domain, with the rest obtained from reference TRBV7-9 and TRBJ2-3, is as follows: DTGVSQNPRHKITKRGQNVTFRCDPISEHNRLYWYRQTLGQGPEFLTYFQNEAQLEKSRLLSDRFSAERPKGSFSTLEIQRTEQGDSAMYLCASSLVRGGWTDTQYFGPGTRLTVL.

J is TRBJ2-7 and V is TRBV14, with 14 bases matching TRBD2. CDR3 size: 16 residues. CDR1 and CDR2 from the germline V gene are SGHDN and FVKESK. V dropped 3 bases and J dropped 3; count of bases not matched to a gene: 4. CDR3 nucleotide sequence: TGTGCCAGCAGCCACCTGGGACTAGCGGGGGACTACGAGCAGTACTTC. It codes for CASSHLGLAGDYEQYF.

The chain employs TRBV6-5 and TRBJ2-1; D is unclear. The CDR3 extends over 15 amino acids. Trimming took 5 bases from V and 7 from J, leaving 18 bases between them. Germline V gene lookup returns CDR1 MNHEY and CDR2 SVGAGI. The CDR3 region has the DNA TGTGCCAGCAGTCCCGCCGTAAAGGCGTTTAATGAGCAGTTCTTC. Residues: CASSPAVKAFNEQFF.

For this clone: The DNA is left out, because the CDR3 cannot be placed on it with certainty; the CDR3 is given as TCRdb lists it. The chain recombines TRBV6-1 with TRBJ1-5; TRBD1 is the table's D call, not checked against the DNA. The CDR3 extends over 15 residues, inclusive of both ends. From germline, CDR1 is MNHNS and CDR2 SASEGT. CDR3 amino acids: CASSFGTGSNQPQHF.

V and J are TRBV7-9 and TRBJ2-7; D may match TRBD1 or TRBD2 (5 bases each). V gave up 7 bases and J gave up 2 bases, with 15 bases separating them. The CDR3 is 14 amino acids. Germline V CDR1 and CDR2: SEHNR, FQNEAQ (reference sequence). CDR3 nucleotide sequence: TGTGCCAGCACTGCAGAGAGGGGAACCTACGAGCAGTACTTC. Encoded protein: CASTAERGTYEQYF.

V usage is TRBV9 and J usage is TRBJ2-5; 8 bases are shared with TRBD1. The V segment lost 4 bases and the J segment 4 bases; nucleotides outside the gene matches: 9. CDR3 length: 15 residues. Germline lookup yields CDR1 SGDLS and CDR2 YYNGEE. The chain's CDR3 is CASSKTGVRRETQYF. Written as DNA, the CDR3 is TGTGCCAGCAGCAAGACAGGGGTCCGGCGAGAGACCCAGTACTTC.

Note on this clone: Other DNA sequences within the sample encode an identical CDR3. The chain joins TRBV6-1 to TRBJ1-5, with a possible D match to TRBD1 (5 bases). The germline V gene has CDR1 MNHNS and CDR2 SASEGT. This CDR3 contains 14 residues. Trimming left V 4 bases short and J 0 bases short, with 7 bases between. CDR3 region: CASSAGISNQPQHF. CDR3 bases: TGTGCCAGCAGTGCAGGGATTAGCAATCAGCCCCAGCATTTT.

This chain links TRBV28 with TRBJ2-3; 7 nucleotides align to TRBD1. Germline CDR1 reads MDHEN; CDR2 reads SYDVKM. The CDR3 extends over 14 amino acids. The trim removed 8 bases at V and 4 bases at J, leaving 9 bases unmatched. CDR3: CASGTVVSSDTQYF. The CDR3 nucleotides are TGTGCCAGCGGGACAGTCGTTTCCTCAGATACGCAGTATTTT. Full variable domain (rest looked up from reference TRBV28 and TRBJ2-3): DVKVTQSSRYLVKRTGEKVFLECVQDMDHENMFWYRQDPGLGLRLIYFSYDVKMKEKGDIPEGYSVSREKKERFSLILESASTNQTSMYLCASGTVVSSDTQYFGPGTRLTVL.

The chain employs TRBV19 and TRBJ2-1; TRBD2 matches at 8 bases. The V gene end was trimmed by 11 bases and the J gene end by 8 bases; junction bases not matched to a gene: 29. The germline V gene encodes CDR1 LNHDA and CDR2 SQIVND (reference sequence). This CDR3 has 19 residues. The CDR3 is CASTRKGTSKMGRWDEQFF. The DNA for the CDR3 is TGTGCCTCAACCCGAAAGGGGACTAGTAAAATGGGGAGATGGGATGAGCAGTTCTTC. The variable domain in full, completed from reference TRBV19 and TRBJ2-1, reads DGGITQSPKYLFRKEGQNVTLSCEQNLNHDAMYWYRQDPGQGLRLIYYSQIVNDFQKGDIAEGYSVSREKKESFPLTVTSAQKNPTAFYLCASTRKGTSKMGRWDEQFFGPGTRLTVL.

The chain joins TRBV6-1 to TRBJ1-5; the match to TRBD1 covers 7 bases. After removal of 6 bases from V and 3 bases from J, the junction contained 5 bases not matched to a gene. CDR1 and CDR2 (germline): MNHNS, SASEGT. The CDR3 consists of 14 residues. The CDR3 DNA reads as TGTGCCAGCAGCGGGGGACAGAACAATCAGCCCCAGCATTTT. Translated, it gives CASSGGQNNQPQHF.

V gene TRBV6-1 combines with J gene TRBJ1-4; D is unresolved. V was shortened by 6 bases and J by 6 bases, with 14 bases between the two germline ends. CDR1 MNHNS and CDR2 SASEGT come from the germline V gene. This CDR3 is 14 amino acids long. CDR3 DNA: TGTGCCAGCAGGCCTCCGGGTGGGGATGAAAAACTGTTTTTT. Translation gives CASRPPGGDEKLFF.

The chain couples TRBV10-1 to TRBJ2-5; 13 nucleotides match TRBD2. Trimming at V came to 7 bases and at J to 5 bases, leaving 7 bases not matched to a gene. This CDR3 spans 15 amino acids. CDR1 is WNHNN, CDR2 SYGVQD, per germline (reference sequence). The CDR3 loop is CASTAGTSGVETQYF. CDR3 in DNA: TGCGCCAGCACGGCCGGGACTAGCGGGGTGGAGACCCAGTACTTC.

This clone was picked up one time. This sequence joins TRBV5-4 and TRBJ2-5; no reliable D call. Germline V gives CDR1 SGHNT, CDR2 YYREEE (reference sequence). This CDR3 is built from 12 residues. Trimming shortened V by 4 bases and J by 2 bases, and 6 bases separated the two germline ends. As DNA, the CDR3 is TGTGCCAGCAGCCTACCACAAGAGACCCAGTACTTC. This gives the protein CASSLPQETQYF.